The sequence of this TCR beta chain was determined in a study of T cells in Graves' hyperthyroidism and ophthalmopathy. Study-wide points: The majority of expanded thyroid clonotypes above 0.001 also appeared in blood.

Under 3 months was the duration of disease in ophthalmopathy patients, who also had a Clinical Activity Score of at least 3 and a NOSPECS grade of at least 4. Researchers barred patients who had uncontrolled infection, other autoimmune disease, pregnancy or lactation. More than 9.5 ml fresh peripheral blood yielded the PBMCs. This clonotype was recorded at least ten times. Its antigen is not identified. Germline V CDR1 and CDR2: LNHDA, SQIVND (reference sequence). The CDR3 consists of 15 residues. V was clipped by 4 bases and J by 4 bases; unmatched bases: 9. Amplification yielded TCR beta CDR3 regions, with RNA transcripts as the source. The TCR CDR3 first-round RT-PCR relied on the HTBI primer set. MiXCR, run by TCRdb on the multiplex PCR reads, gives a single entry per CDR3 protein. The sample has 250,000 to 400,000 distinct CDR3 sequences; roughly 15% are singletons.

The chain carries TRBV19 and TRBJ2-7; 8 bases are shared with TRBD2. The TCR originated in a woman in her 40s with Graves' ophthalmopathy. The specimen sequenced was blood. In nucleotides, the CDR3 is TGTGCCAGTAGTACCCCCGGACTAGCTGGATACGAGCAGTACTTC. Translating it yields CASSTPGLAGYEQYF.